Given below is one T cell receptor (beta chain) in context. What it binds is unknown. Germline values: CDR1 MNHEY, CDR2 SMNVEV (reference sequence). The V end lost 5 bases, the J end lost 2 bases, and 11 bases lay between the germline ends. This CDR3 has 14 amino acids. This specimen belongs to a study of OX40 agonist ivuxolimab in advanced cancers. Study-level background: Ivuxolimab, an antibody that agonizes OX40 (CD134), was administered to the patients. Three patients responded partially, comprising one with hepatocellular carcinoma and two with cutaneous melanoma. At doses from 0.01 to 10 mg/kg, patients were given intravenous ivuxolimab every 2 weeks.

Whole-study findings and limits: At doses 0.1 to 3.0 mg/kg, CD4+ and CD8+ clones expanded.

This table comes from immunoSEQ multiplex PCR, and its TCRdb copy is limited to in-frame clones, with some not included. Of around 85,000 clones in the sample, about 89% are singletons; the top ten hold 8.4%. The TCR was taken from an adult with an advanced solid tumor such as melanoma, head and neck, liver or kidney cancer. Material: CD4+ or CD8+ T cells sorted from blood, obtained in a trial of the OX40 agonist ivuxolimab. The V gene is TRBV27, the J gene TRBJ2-3; D not certain. Here the CDR3 reads CASSTPFPTDTQYF. CDR3 DNA sequence: TGTGCCAGCAGTACCCCGTTTCCCACAGATACGCAGTATTTT.